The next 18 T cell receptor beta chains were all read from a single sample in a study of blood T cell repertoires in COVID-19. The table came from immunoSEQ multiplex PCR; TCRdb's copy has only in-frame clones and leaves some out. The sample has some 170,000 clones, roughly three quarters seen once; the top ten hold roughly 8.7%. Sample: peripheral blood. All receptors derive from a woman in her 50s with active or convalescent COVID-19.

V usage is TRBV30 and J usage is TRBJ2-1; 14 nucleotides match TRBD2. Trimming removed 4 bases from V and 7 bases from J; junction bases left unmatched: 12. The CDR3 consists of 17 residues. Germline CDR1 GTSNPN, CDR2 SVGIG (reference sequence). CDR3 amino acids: CAWTHPGLAGVLNEQFF. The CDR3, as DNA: TGTGCCTGGACCCACCCGGGACTAGCGGGAGTATTGAATGAGCAGTTCTTC.

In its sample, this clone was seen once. The CDR3 coding sequence is TGTGCCACCAGTGACTACAGGGACAACACAGATACGCAGTATTTT. Protein: CATSDYRDNTDTQYF. The chain combines TRBV24-1 with TRBJ2-3; D is possibly TRBD1 (6 bases). The V end was cut by 4 bases, the J end by 2 bases, with 12 bases between. There are 15 residues in the CDR3. Germline loops: CDR1 KGHDR, CDR2 SFDVKD.

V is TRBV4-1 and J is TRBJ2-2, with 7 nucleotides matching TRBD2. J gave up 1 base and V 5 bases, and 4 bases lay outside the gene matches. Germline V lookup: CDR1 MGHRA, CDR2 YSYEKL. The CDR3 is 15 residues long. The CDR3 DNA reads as TGCGCCAGCAGCTGGGACTACCTGAACACCGGGGAGCTGTTTTTT. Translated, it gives CASSWDYLNTGELFF.

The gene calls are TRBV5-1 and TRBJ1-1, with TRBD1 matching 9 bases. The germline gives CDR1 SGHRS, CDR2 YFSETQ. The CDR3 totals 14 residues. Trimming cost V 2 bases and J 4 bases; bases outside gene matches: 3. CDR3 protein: CASSLQGAITEAFF. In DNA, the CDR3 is TGCGCCAGCAGCTTACAGGGGGCTATCACTGAAGCTTTCTTT. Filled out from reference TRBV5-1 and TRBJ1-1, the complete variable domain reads KAGVTQTPRYLIKTRGQQVTLSCSPISGHRSVSWYQQTPGQGLQFLFEYFSETQRNKGNFPGRFSGRQFSNSRSEMNVSTLELGDSALYLCASSLQGAITEAFFGQGTRLTVV.

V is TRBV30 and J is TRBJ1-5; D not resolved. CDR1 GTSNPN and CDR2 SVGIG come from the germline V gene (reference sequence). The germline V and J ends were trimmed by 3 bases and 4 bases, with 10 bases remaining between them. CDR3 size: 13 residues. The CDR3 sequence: CAWSLARNQPQHF. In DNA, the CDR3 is TGTGCCTGGAGCTTAGCTCGGAATCAGCCCCAGCATTTT. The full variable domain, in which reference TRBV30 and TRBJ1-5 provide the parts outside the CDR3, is SQTIHQWPATLVQPVGSPLSLECTVEGTSNPNLYWYRQAAGRGLQLLFYSVGIGQISSEVPQNLSASRPQDRQFILSSKKLLLSDSGFYLCAWSLARNQPQHFGDGTRLSIL.

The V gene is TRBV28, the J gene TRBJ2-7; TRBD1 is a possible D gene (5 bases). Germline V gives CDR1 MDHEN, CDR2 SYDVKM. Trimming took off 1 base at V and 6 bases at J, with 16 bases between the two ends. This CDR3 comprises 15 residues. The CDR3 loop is CASSLLARVSGEQYF. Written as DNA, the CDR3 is TGTGCCAGCAGTTTATTGGCCAGGGTATCTGGCGAGCAGTACTTC.

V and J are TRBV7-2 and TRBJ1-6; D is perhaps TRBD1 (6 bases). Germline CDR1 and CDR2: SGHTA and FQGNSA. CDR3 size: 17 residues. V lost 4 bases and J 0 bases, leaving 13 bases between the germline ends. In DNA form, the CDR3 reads TGTGCCAGCAGCTCCGCAGGGGTCGGCTCCTATAATTCACCCCTCCACTTT. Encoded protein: CASSSAGVGSYNSPLHF.

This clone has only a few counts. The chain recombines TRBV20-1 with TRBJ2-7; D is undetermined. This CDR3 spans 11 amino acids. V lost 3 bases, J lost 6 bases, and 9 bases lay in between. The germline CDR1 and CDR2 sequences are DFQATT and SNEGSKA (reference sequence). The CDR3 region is CSASKAPEQYF. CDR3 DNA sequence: TGCAGTGCTAGTAAAGCGCCCGAGCAGTACTTC.

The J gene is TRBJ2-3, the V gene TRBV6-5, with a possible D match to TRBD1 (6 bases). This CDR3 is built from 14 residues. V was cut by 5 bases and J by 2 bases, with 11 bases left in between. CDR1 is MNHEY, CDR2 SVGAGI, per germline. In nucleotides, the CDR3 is TGTGCCAGCAGTCCGGGACACTACACAGATACGCAGTATTTT. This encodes CASSPGHYTDTQYF.

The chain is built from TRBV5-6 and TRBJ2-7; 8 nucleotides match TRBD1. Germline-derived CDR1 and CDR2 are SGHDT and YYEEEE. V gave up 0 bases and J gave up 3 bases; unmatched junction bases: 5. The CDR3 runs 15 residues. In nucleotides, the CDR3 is TGTGCCAGCAGCTTGGACCCGACAGGGGTCTACGAGCAGTACTTC. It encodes CASSLDPTGVYEQYF.

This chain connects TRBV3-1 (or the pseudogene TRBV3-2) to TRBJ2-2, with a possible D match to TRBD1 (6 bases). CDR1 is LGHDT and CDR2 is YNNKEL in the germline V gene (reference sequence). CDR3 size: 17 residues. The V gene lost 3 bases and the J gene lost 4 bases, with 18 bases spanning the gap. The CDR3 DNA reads TGTGCCAGCAGCCATCCGACCCAGGGGTGGGCCACCGGGGAGCTGTTTTTT. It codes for CASSHPTQGWATGELFF.

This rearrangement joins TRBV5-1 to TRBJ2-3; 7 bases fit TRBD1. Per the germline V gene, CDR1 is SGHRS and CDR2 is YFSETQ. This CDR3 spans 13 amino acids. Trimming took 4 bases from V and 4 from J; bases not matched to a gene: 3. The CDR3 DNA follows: TGCGCCAGCAGCCGGGACAGAGCAGATACGCAGTATTTT. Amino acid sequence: CASSRDRADTQYF. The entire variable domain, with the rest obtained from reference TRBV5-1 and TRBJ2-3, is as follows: KAGVTQTPRYLIKTRGQQVTLSCSPISGHRSVSWYQQTPGQGLQFLFEYFSETQRNKGNFPGRFSGRQFSNSRSEMNVSTLELGDSALYLCASSRDRADTQYFGPGTRLTVL.

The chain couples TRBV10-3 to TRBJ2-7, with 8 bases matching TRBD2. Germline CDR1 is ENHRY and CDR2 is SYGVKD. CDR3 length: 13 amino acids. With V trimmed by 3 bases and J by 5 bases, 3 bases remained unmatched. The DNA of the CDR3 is TGTGCCATCAGTGACATAGCGGGGAACGAGCAGTACTTC. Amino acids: CAISDIAGNEQYF.

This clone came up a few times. The CDR3 region has the DNA TGTGCCAGCCCCCAAGCGAAGAACACTGAAGCTTTCTTT. Protein product: CASPQAKNTEAFF. The chain carries TRBV21-1 and TRBJ1-1. TRBV21-1 is given as a pseudogene. The CDR3 is 13 amino acids.

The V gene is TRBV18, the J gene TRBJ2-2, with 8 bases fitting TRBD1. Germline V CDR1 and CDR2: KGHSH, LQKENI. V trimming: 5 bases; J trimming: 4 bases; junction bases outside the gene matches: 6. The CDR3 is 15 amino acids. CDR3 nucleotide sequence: TGTGCCAGCTCATCCCAGGGGGCGCGCACCGGGGAGCTGTTTTTT. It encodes CASSSQGARTGELFF.

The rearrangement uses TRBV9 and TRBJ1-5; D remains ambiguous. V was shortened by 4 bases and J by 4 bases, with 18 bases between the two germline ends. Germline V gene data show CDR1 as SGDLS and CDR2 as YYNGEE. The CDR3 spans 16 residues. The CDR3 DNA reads TGTGCCAGCAGCCCAGGTGTGGGCCTGGGTAATCAGCCCCAGCATTTT. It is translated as CASSPGVGLGNQPQHF.

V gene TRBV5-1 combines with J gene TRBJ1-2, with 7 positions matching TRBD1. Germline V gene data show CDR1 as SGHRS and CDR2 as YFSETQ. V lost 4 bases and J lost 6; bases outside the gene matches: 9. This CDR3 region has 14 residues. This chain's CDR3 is CASSPDRPTDGYTF. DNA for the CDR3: TGCGCCAGCAGCCCGGACAGGCCGACGGATGGCTACACCTTC.

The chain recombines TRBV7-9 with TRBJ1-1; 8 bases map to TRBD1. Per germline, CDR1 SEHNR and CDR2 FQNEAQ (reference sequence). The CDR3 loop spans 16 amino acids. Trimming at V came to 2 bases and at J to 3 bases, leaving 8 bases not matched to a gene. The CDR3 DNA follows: TGTGCCAGCAGCTTAATGGGACAGGCATCCGACACTGAAGCTTTCTTT. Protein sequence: CASSLMGQASDTEAFF.